The clone carrying this T cell receptor (beta chain) was seen a handful of times. The data originate from a study of identifying expanded T cells in peripheral blood. Measured with immunoSEQ multiplex PCR; TCRdb has only the in-frame clones, and not every one. In the table there are approximately 81,000 clones, 84% of which are singletons. V lost 6 bases, J lost 5 bases, and 10 bases stayed unmatched. The CDR3 covers 16 residues. Germline CDR1 is KGHSH and CDR2 is LQKENI. This clonotype was sampled from a person between 18 and 69 years old in good health. Input material: blood. The chain combines TRBV18 with TRBJ2-1, with TRBD2 identical over 10 bases. The DNA for the CDR3 is TGTGCCAGCTCTCCCGTAGCGGGAGGTACCCACAATGAGCAGTTCTTC. It specifies CASSPVAGGTHNEQFF.